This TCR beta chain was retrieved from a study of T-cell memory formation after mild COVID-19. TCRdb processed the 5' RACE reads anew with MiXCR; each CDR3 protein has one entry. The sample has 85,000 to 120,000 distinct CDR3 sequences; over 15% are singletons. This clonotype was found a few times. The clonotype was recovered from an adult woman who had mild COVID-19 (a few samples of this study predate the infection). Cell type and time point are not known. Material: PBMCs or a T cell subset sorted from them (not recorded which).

The CDR3 DNA is TGTGCCAGCAGCCCCCGGGCAGACTACGAGCAGTACTTC. Its translation: CASSPRADYEQYF. This chain connects TRBV9 to TRBJ2-7; D is ambiguous. V was trimmed by 4 bases and J by 3 bases, leaving 11 bases between them. CDR1 is SGDLS, CDR2 YYNGEE, per germline. This CDR3 is 13 amino acids long.